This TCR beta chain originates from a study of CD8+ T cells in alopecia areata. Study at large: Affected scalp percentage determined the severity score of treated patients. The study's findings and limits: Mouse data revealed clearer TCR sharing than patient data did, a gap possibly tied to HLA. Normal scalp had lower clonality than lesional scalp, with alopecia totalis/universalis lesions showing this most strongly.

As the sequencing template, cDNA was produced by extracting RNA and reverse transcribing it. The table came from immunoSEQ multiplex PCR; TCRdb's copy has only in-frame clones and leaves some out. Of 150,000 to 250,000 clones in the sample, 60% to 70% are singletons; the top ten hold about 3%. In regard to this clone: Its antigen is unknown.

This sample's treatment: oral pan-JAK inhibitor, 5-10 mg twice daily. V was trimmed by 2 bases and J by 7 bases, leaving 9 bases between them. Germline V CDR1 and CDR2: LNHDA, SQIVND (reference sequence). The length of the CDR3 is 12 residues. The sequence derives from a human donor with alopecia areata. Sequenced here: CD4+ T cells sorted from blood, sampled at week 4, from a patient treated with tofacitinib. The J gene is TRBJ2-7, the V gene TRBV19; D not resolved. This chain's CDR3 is CASSISPAEQYF. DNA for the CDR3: TGTGCCAGTAGTATATCCCCCGCTGAGCAGTACTTC.